This entry lists 28 T cell receptor beta chains sequenced from one sample in a study of blood T cells in healthy people across ages. Using a J-beta primer mix together with a sample-barcoded 5' primer, a second PCR was run for roughly 7 to 11 cycles. Via MiXCR, TCRdb re-called the 5' RACE reads, giving one row per CDR3 protein. Counted here are 790,000 or so distinct CDR3 sequences, around 50% occurring once; the ten biggest clones make up about a quarter. The sequenced sample consisted of blood. The receptor set was obtained from a man aged 35 to 55 in good health.

J is TRBJ2-3 and V is TRBV20-1; possibly TRBD2 for D (6 bases). Looked up from germline, CDR1 is DFQATT and CDR2 is SNEGSKA (reference sequence). Between the trimmed V and J ends, which lost 3 bases and 3 bases, there was a span of 19 bases. The CDR3 loop spans 16 amino acids. For the CDR3, the DNA is TGCAGTGCTAGCGTCGGGAGTCGTGGTCGGACAGATACGCAGTATTTT. Protein sequence: CSASVGSRGRTDTQYF.

This chain joins TRBV28 and TRBJ1-5; D may be TRBD1 (5 bases). Germline V lookup: CDR1 MDHEN, CDR2 SYDVKM. The CDR3 covers 16 residues. The V end was cut by 6 bases, the J end by 5 bases, with 20 bases between. The CDR3 here is CASSRRGAGRDQPQHF. In nucleotides, the CDR3 is TGTGCCAGCAGCCGGAGAGGGGCAGGGAGGGATCAGCCCCAGCATTTT.

The chain links TRBV28 to TRBJ1-2; D possibly corresponds to TRBD1 (6 bases). V lost 7 bases and J lost 9, with 18 bases in between. Germline CDR1 MDHEN, CDR2 SYDVKM. The CDR3 runs 13 residues. CDR3 sequence reads: CASTPGGANSYTF. CDR3 coding DNA: TGTGCCAGCACCCCGGGGGGCGCGAATAGCTACACCTTC.

This chain links TRBV7-7 with TRBJ2-5; D assignment may be TRBD1 or TRBD2 (5 bases each). The CDR3 spans 15 residues. Germline V gene sequence: CDR1 SSHAT, CDR2 FNYEAQ (reference sequence). The V end lost 3 bases, the J end lost 11 bases, and 22 bases lay between the germline ends. CDR3 protein: CASSLGPLANNEQYF. The CDR3 coding sequence is TGTGCCAGCAGCTTGGGGCCGCTAGCCAACAATGAGCAGTACTTC.

The chain employs TRBV9 and TRBJ1-4; TRBD1 might be the D (5 bases). There are 15 residues in the CDR3. V was clipped by 0 bases and J by 4 bases, with 10 bases between them. Germline V gene lookup returns CDR1 SGDLS and CDR2 YYNGEE. DNA for the CDR3: TGTGCCAGCAGCGTAGACGACAGATTTAATGAAAAACTGTTTTTT. This sequence encodes CASSVDDRFNEKLFF.

This clonotype was counted only a few times. This chain joins TRBV9 and TRBJ1-2; 7 bases fit TRBD1. Germline V gene lookup returns CDR1 SGDLS and CDR2 YYNGEE. The CDR3 consists of 14 residues. After removal of 4 bases from V and 4 bases from J, the junction contained 7 bases not matched to a gene. CDR3 bases: TGTGCCAGCAGCCCGACTTGGGACAGCTATGGCTACACCTTC. This sequence encodes CASSPTWDSYGYTF.

V and J are TRBV3-1 and TRBJ1-2; D not certain. CDR1 and CDR2 (germline): LGHDT, YNNKEL (reference sequence). The V end was cut by 0 bases, the J end by 6 bases, with 14 bases between. The CDR3 covers 15 residues. CDR3: CASSQDPEATNGYTF. The CDR3 DNA follows: TGTGCCAGCAGCCAAGATCCTGAAGCCACTAATGGCTACACCTTC.

This clonotype showed up just a few times. The rearrangement joins TRBV20-1 to TRBJ2-1; TRBD1 might be the D (5 bases). The CDR3 spans 15 residues. Germline CDR1 DFQATT, CDR2 SNEGSKA (reference sequence). Trimming cost V 0 bases and J 5 bases, with 14 bases left between them. The CDR3 is CSARDIRGAHNEQFF. The CDR3 DNA follows: TGCAGTGCTAGAGATATAAGGGGCGCCCACAATGAGCAGTTCTTC.

The V gene is TRBV28, the J gene TRBJ2-2; D gene unclear. This CDR3 is built from 15 residues. V lost 5 bases, J lost 1 base, and 11 bases lay in between. Germline CDR1 and CDR2: MDHEN and SYDVKM. CDR3: CASSSPEVNTGELFF. CDR3 nucleotide sequence: TGTGCCAGCAGTAGCCCGGAAGTGAACACCGGGGAGCTGTTTTTT.

In this sample, this clonotype turned up a few times. The rearrangement joins TRBV29-1 to TRBJ2-7; D uncertain. Trimming pared 4 bases from V and 7 bases from J, leaving 17 bases between. The CDR3 length is 13 residues. Germline V gene sequence: CDR1 SQVTM, CDR2 ANQGSEA. The CDR3 protein is CSVVGPGPREQYF. DNA for the CDR3: TGCAGCGTTGTGGGCCCAGGCCCAAGGGAGCAGTACTTC.

The chain combines TRBV4-3 with TRBJ2-7; TRBD2 might be the D (6 bases). This CDR3 contains 14 residues. From germline, CDR1 is LGHNA and CDR2 YSLEER. The V end was cut by 0 bases, the J end by 6 bases, with 12 bases between. The CDR3 spells CASSQDWRGSEQYF. CDR3 bases: TGCGCCAGCAGCCAAGATTGGCGGGGATCCGAGCAGTACTTC.

In its sample, this clonotype was seen a few times. CDR3 nucleotides: TGTGCCAGCAGCCCCCAACTAGCGGGAGGCATATACAATGAGCAGTTCTTC. It yields the protein CASSPQLAGGIYNEQFF. The chain employs TRBV7-9 and TRBJ2-1; 12 bases map to TRBD2. Germline V gene data show CDR1 as SEHNR and CDR2 as FQNEAQ (reference sequence). V lost 5 bases, J lost 4 bases, and 9 bases stayed unmatched. The CDR3 is made up of 17 amino acids.

This clonotype came up once. The rearrangement uses TRBV12-3 or TRBV12-4 and TRBJ1-2; no clear D gene. This CDR3 comprises 16 residues. Between the trimmed V and J ends, which lost 6 bases and 3 bases, there was a span of 20 bases. The CDR3 region is CASSWLVARRYYGYTF. Written as DNA, the CDR3 is TGTGCCAGCAGCTGGTTGGTGGCGCGACGGTACTATGGCTACACCTTC.

The J gene is TRBJ2-5, the V gene TRBV7-2, with 16 bases matching TRBD2. Trimming took 4 bases from V and 5 from J; bases not matched to a gene: 16. Germline lookup yields CDR1 SGHTA and CDR2 FQGNSA. This CDR3 contains 20 residues. The CDR3 loop reads CASSSWTGTSGRALRETQYF. The DNA for the CDR3 is TGTGCCAGCAGCTCCTGGACCGGGACTAGCGGGAGGGCCCTCCGGGAGACCCAGTACTTC.

This CDR3 is CASSSRGGWFEQYF. CDR3 DNA: TGTGCCAGCAGCTCCAGGGGTGGTTGGTTTGAGCAGTACTTC. The chain employs TRBV5-8 and TRBJ2-7; TRBD1 is a possible D gene (6 bases). Germline V gene sequence: CDR1 SGHTS, CDR2 YDEGEE. V lost 3 bases, J lost 7 bases, and 17 bases lay in between. This CDR3 contains 14 residues.

The chain links TRBV10-3 to TRBJ2-2; D is undetermined. The germline V and J ends were trimmed by 2 bases and 6 bases, with 4 bases remaining between them. Germline lookup yields CDR1 ENHRY and CDR2 SYGVKD. This CDR3 has 12 amino acids. The CDR3 region is CAISERAGELFF. Written as DNA, the CDR3 is TGTGCCATCAGTGAGCGGGCCGGGGAGCTGTTTTTT.

This clonotype was picked up a small number of times. This chain connects TRBV14 to TRBJ1-6; a weak D match, TRBD1 (5 bases). Germline V CDR1 and CDR2: SGHDN, FVKESK. The CDR3 sequence is 13 residues long. V lost 11 bases and J lost 3, with 11 bases in between. CDR3 coding DNA: TGTGCCTGTAAGGGGAACTATAATTCACCCCTCCACTTT. The encoded protein is CACKGNYNSPLHF.

This clonotype occurred a few times. The chain links TRBV15 to TRBJ2-5; D is ambiguous. The DNA end lines up better with TRBJ2-7; the J call may be wrong. Per germline, CDR1 LNHNV and CDR2 YYDKDF (reference sequence). The CDR3 contains 15 residues. Written as DNA, the CDR3 is TGTGCCACCAGAAATCCCTCGGGCGGTCGCTACGAGCAGTACTTC. Translated: CATRNPSGGRYEQYF.

This clonotype was picked up a small number of times. The chain carries TRBV13 and TRBJ2-5, with 7 bases that match TRBD1. From germline, CDR1 is PRHDT and CDR2 FYEKMQ (reference sequence). The CDR3 extends over 16 amino acids. The V segment lost 4 bases and the J segment 2 bases; nucleotides outside the gene matches: 10. CDR3 region: CASSSYRDRLQETQYF. CDR3 sequence (DNA): TGTGCCAGCAGCTCATATCGGGACAGACTACAAGAGACCCAGTACTTC. Together with reference TRBV13 and TRBJ2-5, the CDR3 gives the full variable domain: AAGVIQSPRHLIKEKRETATLKCYPIPRHDTVYWYQQGPGQDPQFLISFYEKMQSDKGSIPDRFSAQQFSDYHSELNMSSLELGDSALYFCASSSYRDRLQETQYFGPGTRLLVL.

Note on this clonotype: Since a much larger clone is just one base distant, this may be a read error. V and J are TRBV14 and TRBJ1-5; D remains unclear. Germline V CDR1 and CDR2: SGHDN, FVKESK. Between the trimmed V and J ends, which lost 1 base and 0 bases, there was a span of 1 base. The CDR3 consists of 13 residues. This chain's CDR3 is CASSQASNQPQHF. The CDR3 DNA sequence: TGTGCCAGCAGCCAAGCTAGCAATCAGCCCCAGCATTTT.

This clonotype was counted once. V is TRBV7-9 and J is TRBJ2-5, with a weak D call TRBD2 (5 bases). The germline CDR1 and CDR2 sequences are SEHNR and FQNEAQ (reference sequence). Trimming took off 2 bases at V and 3 bases at J, with 7 bases between the two ends. This CDR3 has 13 residues. The CDR3 bases are TGTGCCAGCAGCTTAAAACTAGAAGAGACCCAGTACTTC. Amino acid sequence: CASSLKLEETQYF.

The rearrangement joins TRBV2 to TRBJ2-1; no firm D call. This CDR3 spans 10 amino acids. The V end was cut by 4 bases, the J end by 9 bases, with 4 bases between. Looked up from germline, CDR1 is SNHLY and CDR2 is FYNNEI. The CDR3 here is CASSGFEQFF. The DNA of the CDR3 is TGTGCCAGCAGTGGGTTTGAGCAGTTCTTC.

The gene calls are TRBV6-1 and TRBJ2-1, with 15 positions matching TRBD2. Germline V lookup: CDR1 MNHNS, CDR2 SASEGT. With 6 bases clipped from V and 13 bases from J, the junction kept 10 bases outside the gene matches. CDR3 length: 15 residues. CDR3 residues: CASSLGGLAGGNQFF. In DNA form, the CDR3 reads TGTGCCAGCAGCTTGGGGGGACTAGCGGGGGGAAATCAGTTCTTC.

The chain couples TRBV15 to TRBJ1-5; the match to TRBD1 covers 7 bases. V trimming: 1 base; J trimming: 5 bases; junction bases outside the gene matches: 5. The germline gives CDR1 LNHNV, CDR2 YYDKDF (reference sequence). This CDR3 spans 15 amino acids. The CDR3 coding sequence is TGTGCCACCAGCAGAGCAGTCACAGGGGATCAGCCCCAGCATTTT. Protein product: CATSRAVTGDQPQHF. Using reference TRBV15 and TRBJ1-5 for the parts outside the CDR3, the full variable domain is DAMVIQNPRYQVTQFGKPVTLSCSQTLNHNVMYWYQQKSSQAPKLLFHYYDKDFNNEADTPDNFQSRRPNTSFCFLDIRSPGLGDTAMYLCATSRAVTGDQPQHFGDGTRLSIL.

The chain employs TRBV5-1 and TRBJ1-6; no clear D. V was clipped by 4 bases and J by 10 bases, with 12 bases between them. Looked up from germline, CDR1 is SGHRS and CDR2 is YFSETQ. The CDR3 is made up of 13 amino acids. In DNA form, the CDR3 reads TGCGCCAGCAGCGTGGAAGTGGAATCACCCCTCCACTTT. Translating gives CASSVEVESPLHF.

The V call is TRBV3-1, the J call TRBJ2-5; 8 nucleotides line up with TRBD1. The assigned J gene may be wrong: the sequence end matches TRBJ2-7 better. The CDR3 has 15 amino acids. Germline V gives CDR1 LGHDT, CDR2 YNNKEL (reference sequence). CDR3 amino acids: CASSPTGTGPYEQYF. CDR3 DNA: TGTGCCAGCAGCCCAACCGGGACAGGACCTTACGAGCAGTACTTC.

The V and J genes are TRBV11-2 and TRBJ2-7, with D tentatively TRBD2 (5 bases). Germline lookup yields CDR1 SGHAT and CDR2 FQNNGV. This CDR3 is 15 amino acids long. V gave up 1 base and J gave up 2 bases, with 12 bases separating them. The CDR3 reads CASSLVSLAAYEQYF. The CDR3 bases are TGTGCCAGCAGCTTAGTATCCCTAGCAGCCTACGAGCAGTACTTC. The full variable domain, with the rest looked up from reference TRBV11-2 and TRBJ2-7, is EAGVAQSPRYKIIEKRQSVAFWCNPISGHATLYWYQQILGQGPKLLIQFQNNGVVDDSQLPKDRFSAERLKGVDSTLKIQPAKLEDSAVYLCASSLVSLAAYEQYFGPGTRLTVT.

The count of this clonotype is one. V gene TRBV24-1 combines with J gene TRBJ2-5, with 9 bases aligning to TRBD2. Germline CDR1 reads KGHDR; CDR2 reads SFDVKD. J lost 1 base, V lost 5 bases, and 7 bases had no gene match. The CDR3 sequence is 16 residues long. This CDR3 is CATSGLTSGSQETQYF. In DNA, the CDR3 is TGTGCCACCAGTGGCCTTACTAGCGGGTCCCAAGAGACCCAGTACTTC.